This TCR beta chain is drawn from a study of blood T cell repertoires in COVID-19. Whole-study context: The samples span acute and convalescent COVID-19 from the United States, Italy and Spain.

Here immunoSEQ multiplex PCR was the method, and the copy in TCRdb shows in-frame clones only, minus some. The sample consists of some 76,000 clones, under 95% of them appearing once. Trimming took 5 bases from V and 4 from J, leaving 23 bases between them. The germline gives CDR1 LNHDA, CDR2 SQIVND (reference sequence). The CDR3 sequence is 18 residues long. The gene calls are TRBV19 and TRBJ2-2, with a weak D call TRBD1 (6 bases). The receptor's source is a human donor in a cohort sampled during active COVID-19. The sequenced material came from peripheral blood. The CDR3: CASSVKSGTPTFTGELFF. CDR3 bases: TGTGCCAGTAGTGTCAAATCCGGGACACCTACCTTCACCGGGGAGCTGTTTTTT.